This T cell receptor (beta chain) appears in the sequencing data of a study of blood T cell repertoires in COVID-19. Authors' analysis steps: From reference gene primer amplification, estimates of nucleated cell counts were derived. The data were produced by immunoSEQ multiplex PCR, yet TCRdb's version contains in-frame clones alone and is incomplete. The V and J calls and clone size were taken over from that table, and D and trimming were inferred from the DNA. Of about 52,000 clones listed, roughly 86% are singletons. The CDR3 has 14 residues. Germline values: CDR1 SGHTA, CDR2 FQGNSA. V trimming: 3 bases; J trimming: 5 bases; junction bases outside the gene matches: 5.

This receptor was obtained from a man aged 80 or over with active or convalescent COVID-19. The chain couples TRBV7-2 to TRBJ2-7, with TRBD2 identical over 9 bases. The sequencing input was peripheral blood. The CDR3: CASSFSGGWDEQYF. Here the CDR3 DNA reads TGTGCCAGCAGCTTTAGCGGGGGATGGGACGAGCAGTACTTC.